This T cell receptor beta chain was recorded in a study of shared clonotypes between healthy human individuals. Original processing notes: ImmunoSEQ output lacked quality scores and full-length reads, limiting matched filtering. Clones were sequenced by immunoSEQ multiplex PCR, and TCRdb holds only the in-frame ones, with some missing. V and J calls and clone size come straight from that table; D and trimming were deduced from the DNA. Of a few hundred thousand clones in the sample, around 97% were seen once. J gave up 4 bases and V 1 base, and 5 bases lay outside the gene matches. Germline V lookup: CDR1 SGHVS, CDR2 FQNEAQ. CDR3 length equals 15 residues. Subsets obtained from CD4+ cells comprised CD45RA+ naive and CD45RA-negative memory cells.

This rearrangement joins TRBV7-8 to TRBJ2-7, with 9 bases lining up with TRBD2. The source material was naive CD4+ T cells sorted from blood. The subset was: CD45RA+ positively selected. The receptor was isolated from a woman aged 25 to 39 in good health. The CDR3 DNA is TGTGCCAGCAGCTTAGGGCTAGCGGGGACGTACGAGCAGTACTTC. Protein product: CASSLGLAGTYEQYF.